This passage covers 22 T cell receptor beta chains from one sample sequenced in a study of blood T cell repertoires in COVID-19. Clones were sequenced by immunoSEQ multiplex PCR, and TCRdb holds only the in-frame ones, with some missing. The sample has about 270,000 clones, approximately 88% seen once; the top ten hold around 1.6%. Material: peripheral blood. The receptors stem from a human donor with COVID-19, enrolled during active disease. The donor label of this sample is uncertain.

The chain joins TRBV19 to TRBJ1-1, with D perhaps matching TRBD1 (5 bases). CDR1 and CDR2 from the germline V gene are LNHDA and SQIVND (reference sequence). The CDR3 extends over 15 amino acids. Trimming took off 3 bases at V and 3 bases at J, with 14 bases between the two ends. CDR3 loop: CASSIPGGGYTEAFF. Written as DNA, the CDR3 is TGTGCCAGTAGTATCCCCGGGGGAGGGTACACTGAAGCTTTCTTT.

This clone was detected once. The chain uses TRBV16 and TRBJ2-6, with TRBD1 matching over 7 bases. Per the germline V gene, CDR1 is KGHSY and CDR2 is FQNENV. The J segment lost 0 bases and the V segment lost 7 bases, leaving 12 bases of the junction unmatched. This CDR3 is built from 18 residues. CDR3 amino acids: CASMVGRGPSSGANVLTF. The CDR3 coding sequence is TGTGCCAGCATGGTAGGAAGGGGGCCCAGCTCTGGGGCCAACGTCCTGACTTTC.

The genes are TRBV4-2 and TRBJ1-4; no clear D gene. The CDR3 totals 15 residues. The germline V gene has CDR1 LGHNA and CDR2 YNFKEQ. V was trimmed by 4 bases and J by 0 bases, leaving 9 bases between them. The CDR3 sequence is CASSPRPPTNEKLFF. The CDR3 DNA sequence: TGTGCCAGCAGCCCGAGGCCCCCAACTAATGAAAAACTGTTTTTT.

The chain combines TRBV9 with TRBJ2-7, with D tentatively TRBD1 (5 bases). The germline V gene encodes CDR1 SGDLS and CDR2 YYNGEE. The V and J ends lost 0 bases and 1 base respectively, with 8 bases between them. This CDR3 region has 14 residues. The CDR3 DNA follows: TGTGCCAGCAGCGTAGATCCAGGGTCCTACGAGCAGTACTTC. Translated: CASSVDPGSYEQYF.

This clone was recorded only once. Here the CDR3 reads CAGEAGVTGELFF. The CDR3 nucleotides read TGTGCCGGCGAGGCCGGGGTGACCGGGGAGCTGTTTTTT. The V and J genes are TRBV2 and TRBJ2-2, with D possibly being TRBD2 (5 bases). This CDR3 is built from 13 residues. The germline V gene encodes CDR1 SNHLY and CDR2 FYNNEI. The germline V and J ends were trimmed by 11 bases and 5 bases, with 15 bases remaining between them.

The rearrangement links TRBV18 to TRBJ1-6; D may be TRBD1 (5 bases). V was shortened by 3 bases and J by 6 bases, with 9 bases between the two germline ends. Germline V gene data show CDR1 as KGHSH and CDR2 as LQKENI. This CDR3 spans 14 amino acids. The CDR3 here is CASSPGRANSPLHF. CDR3 nucleotide sequence: TGTGCCAGCTCACCTGGCAGGGCTAATTCACCCCTCCACTTT.

This chain uses TRBV28 with TRBJ2-3; TRBD2 matches 11 bases. The CDR3 is 17 residues long. Germline V CDR1 and CDR2: MDHEN, SYDVKM. The V gene end was trimmed by 4 bases and the J gene end by 6 bases; junction bases not matched to a gene: 12. The CDR3 DNA is TGTGCCAGCAGTTCGCCTTTACTAGCGGGAGTTTTGGATACGCAGTATTTT. It yields the protein CASSSPLLAGVLDTQYF.

V gene TRBV29-1 combines with J gene TRBJ1-5; D gene unclear. Germline V gene data show CDR1 as SQVTM and CDR2 as ANQGSEA. The CDR3 loop spans 13 amino acids. V was pared by 5 bases and J by 5 bases, with 13 bases between. The CDR3 loop reads CSVRNTPDQPQHF. The CDR3 DNA sequence: TGCAGCGTTAGAAACACCCCCGATCAGCCCCAGCATTTT.

The chain recombines TRBV5-4 with TRBJ2-5, with no clear D. The CDR3 has 14 amino acids. V shed 2 bases and J shed 4 bases, with 12 bases lying between them. Germline V gene sequence: CDR1 SGHNT, CDR2 YYREEE (reference sequence). As DNA, the CDR3 is TGTGCCAGCAGCTTTGTAGCTAGTCGAGAGACCCAGTACTTC. This gives the protein CASSFVASRETQYF.

The gene calls are TRBV24-1 and TRBJ1-2, with TRBD1 matching 8 bases. Germline V CDR1 and CDR2: KGHDR, SFDVKD. The V and J ends lost 3 bases and 7 bases, in that order; junction bases with no gene match: 6. The CDR3 runs 14 residues. The CDR3 sequence: CATSDGTGGGGYTF. CDR3 DNA: TGTGCCACCAGTGATGGGACAGGTGGAGGTGGCTACACCTTC.

The V call is TRBV7-3, the J call TRBJ2-1, with D possibly TRBD1 on 7 matching bases. Between the trimmed V and J ends, which lost 5 bases and 0 bases, there was a span of 11 bases. Germline CDR1 SGHTA, CDR2 FQGTGA. The CDR3 is 15 residues long. The CDR3 loop is CASSQGGGSYNEQFF. In DNA form, the CDR3 reads TGTGCCAGCAGCCAGGGGGGCGGCTCCTACAATGAGCAGTTCTTC.

Concerning this clone itself: The junction does not match germline at one end; this may be a read error. This rearrangement joins TRBV7-3 to TRBJ2-1, with 11 bases that match TRBD2. Germline V lookup: CDR1 SGHTA, CDR2 FQGTGA. The CDR3 is 17 residues long. CDR3 nucleotide sequence: TGTGCCAGCAGATTAAATCCCGGGACTAGCGGCTACAATGAGCAGTTCTTC. It yields the protein CASRLNPGTSGYNEQFF.

This clone has a single count. The chain has TRBV20-1 and TRBJ2-7; tentative D call: TRBD2 (6 bases). The V end lost 1 base, the J end lost 6 bases, and 7 bases lay between the germline ends. CDR3 size: 11 residues. Looked up from germline, CDR1 is DFQATT and CDR2 is SNEGSKA (reference sequence). The CDR3 sequence: CSARGEVEQYF. DNA of the CDR3: TGCAGTGCTAGAGGGGAGGTCGAGCAGTACTTC.

The chain links TRBV9 to TRBJ2-1; D might be TRBD2 (6 bases). V was pared by 4 bases and J by 5 bases, with 13 bases between. The germline V gene has CDR1 SGDLS and CDR2 YYNGEE. This CDR3 spans 14 amino acids. CDR3 in amino acids: CASSPGGVDNEQFF. The CDR3 coding sequence is TGTGCCAGCAGCCCAGGAGGGGTAGACAATGAGCAGTTCTTC.

The rearrangement joins TRBV4-2 to TRBJ2-3, with TRBD2 matching 11 bases. Germline-derived CDR1 and CDR2 are LGHNA and YNFKEQ. The CDR3 consists of 18 residues. After removal of 4 bases from V and 4 bases from J, the junction contained 13 bases not matched to a gene. Here the CDR3 DNA reads TGTGCCAGCAGCCTGACTAGCGGGAAGGAAGGGCGTCCAGATACGCAGTATTTT. Its translation: CASSLTSGKEGRPDTQYF.

A single count supports this clone. The rearrangement joins TRBV5-1 to TRBJ1-2, with 7 bases matching TRBD1. V lost 4 bases and J lost 7; bases outside the gene matches: 7. Germline CDR1 is SGHRS and CDR2 is YFSETQ. There are 13 residues in the CDR3. Written as DNA, the CDR3 is TGCGCCAGCAGCCCATTACAGGGGAGTGGCTACACCTTC. Its protein is CASSPLQGSGYTF.

V gene TRBV7-9 combines with J gene TRBJ2-3; D remains ambiguous. V lost 1 base, J lost 2 bases, and 10 bases lay in between. Germline CDR1 reads SEHNR; CDR2 reads FQNEAQ (reference sequence). The length of the CDR3 is 15 residues. DNA of the CDR3: TGTGCCAGCAGCTTAGACTCACCCCACACAGATACGCAGTATTTT. This translates into CASSLDSPHTDTQYF.

The chain is built from TRBV7-9 and TRBJ2-7, with 9 positions matching TRBD1. V lost 4 bases, J lost 0 bases, and 7 bases stayed unmatched. This CDR3 has 16 amino acids. Germline V gene lookup returns CDR1 SEHNR and CDR2 FQNEAQ (reference sequence). The CDR3 DNA sequence: TGTGCCAGCAGCTACCCTACAGGGGGCCTCTCCTACGAGCAGTACTTC. This encodes CASSYPTGGLSYEQYF.

The chain is built from TRBV4-3 and TRBJ2-1, with 14 bases identical to TRBD2. This CDR3 comprises 18 residues. Germline loops: CDR1 LGHNA, CDR2 YSLEER. Trimming removed 1 base from V and 1 base from J; junction bases left unmatched: 3. The CDR3 protein is CASSQGGLAGASYNEQFF. The DNA for the CDR3 is TGCGCCAGCAGCCAAGGGGGACTAGCGGGAGCATCCTACAATGAGCAGTTCTTC.

As to this clone: One end of the junction does not line up with germline, which may come from a read error. The genes are TRBV12-3 or TRBV12-4 and TRBJ2-3, with a weak D call TRBD2 (5 bases). The CDR3 length is 13 residues. The CDR3 loop is CASRDDSRASTDF. CDR3 bases: TGTGCCAGCAGGGATGATAGCCGGGCTAGCACGGATTTT.

The chain recombines TRBV6-1 with TRBJ2-3; D is possibly TRBD2 (6 bases). The CDR3 consists of 16 residues. Germline CDR1 reads MNHNS; CDR2 reads SASEGT. Trimming left V 2 bases short and J 0 bases short, with 12 bases between. The CDR3 sequence: CASSEPGSGSTDTQYF. As DNA, the CDR3 is TGTGCCAGCAGTGAACCCGGTAGCGGTAGCACAGATACGCAGTATTTT.

The genes are TRBV25-1 and TRBJ2-1; 8 bases match TRBD1. CDR3 length equals 16 residues. V shed 1 base, J shed 2 bases, and the junction held 4 bases outside the gene matches. Germline V CDR1 and CDR2: MGHDK, SYGVNS. Written as DNA, the CDR3 is TGTGCCAGCAGTGAATTACAGGGGGGACCCTACAATGAGCAGTTCTTC. Its protein is CASSELQGGPYNEQFF.